Shown below are 8 T cell receptor beta chains from a single sample sequenced in a study of T cell responses to AZD1222 COVID-19 vaccine. Only in-frame clones appear in the TCRdb table, and some are missing; sequencing was by immunoSEQ multiplex PCR. The data show about 130,000 clones, 88% seen once. The sequencing used peripheral blood, collected on day 0 of MenACWY control vaccination. These receptors came from an adult in good health.

CDR3 residues: CASSHWGSSYEQYF. CDR3 DNA: TGTGCCAGCAGCCACTGGGGAAGCTCCTACGAGCAGTACTTC. The rearrangement links TRBV7-9 to TRBJ2-7; no reliable D call. Trimming removed 5 bases at V and 0 bases at J, with 11 bases between. The CDR3 covers 14 residues. The germline CDR1 and CDR2 sequences are SEHNR and FQNEAQ (reference sequence).

This chain links TRBV5-1 with TRBJ1-4, with a weak D call TRBD1 (6 bases). Trimming stripped 0 bases from V and 8 bases from J, with 11 bases between. Looked up from germline, CDR1 is SGHRS and CDR2 is YFSETQ. The CDR3 covers 14 residues. The CDR3 is CASSLAGRGEKLFF. The CDR3 DNA sequence: TGCGCCAGCAGCTTGGCCGGGAGGGGGGAAAAACTGTTTTTT.

The chain combines TRBV7-3 with TRBJ2-7, with D possibly matching TRBD1 (6 bases). The CDR3 spans 13 residues. With 5 bases removed from V and 3 bases from J, the gap between germline ends came to 11 bases. The germline CDR1 and CDR2 sequences are SGHTA and FQGTGA. The CDR3 DNA is TGTGCCAGCAGCATAGGCAGGGGCTACGAGCAGTACTTC. It is translated as CASSIGRGYEQYF.

The rearrangement uses TRBV19 and TRBJ1-1; a weak D match, TRBD1 (6 bases). V was shortened by 7 bases and J by 8 bases, with 17 bases between the two germline ends. The V gene's germline CDR1 is LNHDA and CDR2 SQIVND (reference sequence). The CDR3 spans 13 residues. CDR3: CASTPPSDSEAFF. The CDR3 nucleotides are TGTGCCAGTACCCCCCCTTCGGACAGCGAAGCTTTCTTT.

The V call is TRBV5-1, the J call TRBJ2-7; 7 bases align to TRBD1. With V trimmed by 4 bases and J by 7 bases, 11 bases remained unmatched. Germline CDR1 SGHRS, CDR2 YFSETQ. The CDR3 extends over 14 amino acids. CDR3 loop: CASSKNTGAREQYF. For the CDR3, the DNA is TGCGCCAGCAGCAAGAATACAGGGGCGAGGGAGCAGTACTTC.

The chain uses TRBV18 and TRBJ2-2; D is ambiguous. Trimming pared 2 bases from V and 5 bases from J, leaving 6 bases between. The CDR3 has 13 amino acids. The germline gives CDR1 KGHSH, CDR2 LQKENI. In nucleotides, the CDR3 is TGTGCCAGCTCACCAGATTTAACCGGGGAGCTGTTTTTT. Protein product: CASSPDLTGELFF.

V and J are TRBV4-2 and TRBJ2-3; tentatively, D is TRBD2 (6 bases). The germline gives CDR1 LGHNA, CDR2 YNFKEQ. V was pared by 4 bases and J by 4 bases, with 12 bases between. CDR3 length: 14 residues. In DNA, the CDR3 is TGTGCCAGCAGCCCAATTGGAGGGGCAGATACGCAGTATTTT. It encodes CASSPIGGADTQYF.

This chain uses TRBV5-1 with TRBJ2-4, with D possibly TRBD1 on 6 matching bases. The germline V gene encodes CDR1 SGHRS and CDR2 YFSETQ. Trimming shortened V by 1 base and J by 2 bases, and 10 bases separated the two germline ends. This CDR3 spans 15 amino acids. CDR3 protein: CASSLSWGPKNIQYF. Here the CDR3 DNA reads TGCGCCAGCAGCTTGAGTTGGGGGCCCAAAAACATTCAGTACTTC. The full variable domain, with the rest looked up from reference TRBV5-1 and TRBJ2-4, is KAGVTQTPRYLIKTRGQQVTLSCSPISGHRSVSWYQQTPGQGLQFLFEYFSETQRNKGNFPGRFSGRQFSNSRSEMNVSTLELGDSALYLCASSLSWGPKNIQYFGAGTRLSVL.